The clone carrying this T cell receptor beta chain was observed a few times. The target antigen is unknown. The sample belongs to a study of T cell responses to AZD1222 COVID-19 vaccine. Overall study: Recipients boosted at about 4 weeks or about 12 weeks are pooled.

The table came from immunoSEQ multiplex PCR; TCRdb's copy has only in-frame clones and leaves some out. The sample consists of about 99,000 clones, roughly nine tenths of them appearing once. Study-wide findings and caveats: Once two AZD1222 doses were given, Spike-specific TCR breadth and depth went up. Repertoires were sampled only after the peak T cell response. Donors were mostly white British, more females; clonal diversity possibly underestimated.

The CDR3 spans 17 residues. Germline V lookup: CDR1 SNHLY, CDR2 FYNNEI. V was pared by 6 bases and J by 5 bases, with 25 bases between. The receptor's source is an adult in good health. The chain recombines TRBV2 with TRBJ1-1; D might be TRBD1 (5 bases). Here the sequenced sample was peripheral blood, taken on day 0 of AZD1222 vaccination. CDR3 in amino acids: CASSATPGWGVRTEAFF. CDR3 DNA: TGTGCCAGCAGCGCCACCCCCGGTTGGGGGGTGAGGACTGAAGCTTTCTTT.